Described below is a single T cell receptor (beta chain) sequence and its context. CDR3 length equals 13 residues. Trimming took 3 bases from V and 0 from J, leaving 8 bases between them. CDR1 GTSNPN and CDR2 SVGIG come from the germline V gene (reference sequence). The data were obtained in a study of beta chain features in type 1 diabetes. Expressed TCRB transcripts were sequenced because the entire RNA isolate underwent reverse transcription. Sequencing was performed with immunoSEQ multiplex PCR; in TCRdb, only in-frame clones are kept and a portion is missing. This sample yields some 150,000 clones, of which over 8.5% are seen a single time; roughly 2% belongs to the top ten.

What was sequenced was central memory CD4+ T cells from blood. The receptor was isolated from a man younger than 35 in good health. The chain links TRBV30 to TRBJ1-2; D call uncertain. CDR3 loop: CAWRLQTNYGYTF. The CDR3 coding sequence is TGTGCCTGGAGACTGCAGACTAACTATGGCTACACCTTC. Combining the CDR3 with reference TRBV30 and TRBJ1-2 gives the whole variable domain SQTIHQWPATLVQPVGSPLSLECTVEGTSNPNLYWYRQAAGRGLQLLFYSVGIGQISSEVPQNLSASRPQDRQFILSSKKLLLSDSGFYLCAWRLQTNYGYTFGSGTRLTVV.